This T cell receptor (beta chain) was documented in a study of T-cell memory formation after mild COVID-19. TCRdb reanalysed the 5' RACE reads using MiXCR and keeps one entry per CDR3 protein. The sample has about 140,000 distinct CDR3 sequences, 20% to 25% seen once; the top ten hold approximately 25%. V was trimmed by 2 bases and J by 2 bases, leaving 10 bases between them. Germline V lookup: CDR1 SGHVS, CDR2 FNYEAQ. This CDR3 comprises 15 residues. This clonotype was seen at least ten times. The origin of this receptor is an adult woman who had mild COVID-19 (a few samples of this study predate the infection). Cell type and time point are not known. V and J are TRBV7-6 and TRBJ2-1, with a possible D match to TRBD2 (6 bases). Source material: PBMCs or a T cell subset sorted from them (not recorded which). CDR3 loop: CASSLLEGPYNEQFF. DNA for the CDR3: TGTGCCAGCAGCTTACTGGAGGGCCCCTACAATGAGCAGTTCTTC.